Described below is a single TCR beta chain sequence and its context. Every sample yielded at least 6.5 million isolated PBMCs. V lost 5 bases, J lost 5 bases, and 13 bases lay in between. The CDR3 contains 13 residues. CDR1 is SGHTA, CDR2 FQGNSA, per germline. Primed by a sample-barcoded 5' primer and a J-beta primer mix, a second PCR proceeded for roughly 6 to 12 cycles. The study obtained at least 2.5 million CDR3-containing paired-end reads from every sample. TCRdb ran MiXCR on the 5' RACE reads and lists one entry per CDR3 protein. Altogether about 600,000 distinct CDR3 sequences are present, roughly 48% being singletons, with the ten largest covering just under 25%. This specimen comes from a study of blood T cells in healthy people across ages.

The sequencing sample was made of blood. The rearrangement uses TRBV7-2 and TRBJ2-7; no clear D gene. The sequence was collected from a man older than 75 in good health. The CDR3 region has the DNA TGTGCCAGCAGCCCGTACTTAAGCCACGAGCAGTACTTC. Translation gives CASSPYLSHEQYF.